This entry concerns a single T cell receptor (beta chain). Its antigen is unidentified. The sample is drawn from a study of T cell responses to AZD1222 COVID-19 vaccine. The analysis combined second doses at about 4 or about 12 weeks. Broader study findings: The span of vaccine-associated CD4 TCRs extended across spike, with dominance at 160-218 and 743-854. Spike-specific TCR breadth rose after two AZD1222 doses, and depth rose as well. White British donors predominated, females outnumbered males, and clonal diversity was possibly underestimated.

This table comes from immunoSEQ multiplex PCR, and its TCRdb copy is limited to in-frame clones, with some not included. The sample has roughly 110,000 clones, about nine tenths seen once. The J segment lost 3 bases and the V segment lost 4 bases, leaving 5 bases of the junction unmatched. Germline CDR1 and CDR2: SGHTA and FQGNSA. The CDR3 is 16 residues long. The TCR originated in an adult who received the AZD1222 COVID-19 vaccine. The chain recombines TRBV7-2 with TRBJ2-1; TRBD2 agrees at 11 bases. The sample was peripheral blood, taken 28 days after the second AZD1222 dose. CDR3 nucleotides: TGTGCCAGCAGCTCCGGGACTAGCGGAGTCTACAATGAGCAGTTCTTC. It yields the protein CASSSGTSGVYNEQFF.